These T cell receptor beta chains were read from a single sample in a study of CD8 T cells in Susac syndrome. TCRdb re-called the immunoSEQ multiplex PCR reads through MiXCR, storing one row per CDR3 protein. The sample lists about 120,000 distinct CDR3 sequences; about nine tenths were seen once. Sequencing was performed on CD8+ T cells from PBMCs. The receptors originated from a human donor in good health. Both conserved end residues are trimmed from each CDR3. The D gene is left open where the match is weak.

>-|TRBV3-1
ASSPNNIAKNIQY
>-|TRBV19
ASSTLRHSSGNTIY
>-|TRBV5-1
ASSLQGQGTEAS
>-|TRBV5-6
ASSPRGLYEQY
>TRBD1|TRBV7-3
ASSDRGVSYGYT
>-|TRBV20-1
SAARVPASGTQY
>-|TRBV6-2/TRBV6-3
ASRRDSTDTQY
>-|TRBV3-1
ASSPSVGLSYNEQF
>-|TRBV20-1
SATGTSSDEQY
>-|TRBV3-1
ASSQETRSYEQY
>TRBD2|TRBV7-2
ASSLRTSGGNEQY
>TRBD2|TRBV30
AWSVSGGLAGRNEQF
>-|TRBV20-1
SASRAAPTYNEQF
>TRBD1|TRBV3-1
ASSQLTGQVIYNEQF
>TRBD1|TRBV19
ASSTTGVRQF
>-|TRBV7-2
ASSLSPDTQY
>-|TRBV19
ASSVGFGQPQH
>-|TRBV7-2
ASSPRWDTQY
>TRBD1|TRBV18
ASAPGQVYTYEQY
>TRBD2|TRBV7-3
ASSSLPTSGRDNEQF
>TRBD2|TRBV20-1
SGLAGGVGYEQY
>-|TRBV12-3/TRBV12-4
ASRPEAGELF
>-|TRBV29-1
SVENGRGRGTGELF
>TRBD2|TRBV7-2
ASSQGGTSGTDTQY
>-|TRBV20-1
SELEKGLGKLPQH
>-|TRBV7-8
ASSLSRSGGTEAF
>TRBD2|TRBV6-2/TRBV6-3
ASNLRGTANVLT
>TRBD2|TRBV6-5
ASSTRLAGVFATDTQY
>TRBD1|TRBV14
ASSHRTGAVTNEKLF
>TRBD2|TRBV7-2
ASSLGRGGDSV
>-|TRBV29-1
SVARTAETQY
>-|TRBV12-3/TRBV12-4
ASSSLGGRETQY
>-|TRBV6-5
ASIKTVDTGELF
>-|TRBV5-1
ASSQTTGTDTQY
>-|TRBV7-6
ASSNRRVGAEAF
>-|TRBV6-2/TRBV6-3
ASSRTLGGPDTQY
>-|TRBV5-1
ASFGPFQGMNTEAF
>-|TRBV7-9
ASSFFRLSSYNEQF
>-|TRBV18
ASSPPGRTYYEQY
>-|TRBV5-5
ASSLGPGGPEAF
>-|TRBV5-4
ASSLGGRVLGEQY
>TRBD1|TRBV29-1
SVGTGVYYGYT